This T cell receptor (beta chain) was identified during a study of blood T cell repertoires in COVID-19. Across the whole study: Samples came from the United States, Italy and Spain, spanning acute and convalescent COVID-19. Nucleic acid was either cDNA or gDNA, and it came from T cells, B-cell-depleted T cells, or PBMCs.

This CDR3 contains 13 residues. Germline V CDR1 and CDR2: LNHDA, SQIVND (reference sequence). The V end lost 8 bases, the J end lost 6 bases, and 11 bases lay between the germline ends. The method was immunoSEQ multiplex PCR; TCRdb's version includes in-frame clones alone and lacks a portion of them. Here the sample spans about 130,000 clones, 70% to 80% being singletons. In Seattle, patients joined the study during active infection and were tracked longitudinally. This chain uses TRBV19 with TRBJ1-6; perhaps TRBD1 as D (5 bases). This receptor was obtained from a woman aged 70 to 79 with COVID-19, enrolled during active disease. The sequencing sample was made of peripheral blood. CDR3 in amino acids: CASLQAFNSPLHF. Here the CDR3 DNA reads TGTGCCAGTCTACAGGCGTTTAATTCACCCCTCCACTTT.